The clone carrying this T cell receptor (beta chain) was picked up one time. Its cognate antigen is unknown. This sample is drawn from a study of T-cell memory formation after mild COVID-19. Study-level background: TCR clusters were mostly confined to one donor each. Broader study findings: The main location of contracting CD4+ clones was CM and EM, and that of contracting CD8+ clones was EMRA. The appearance of some responding clones in pre-infection memory suggested that cross-reactive memory joined. Clones contracting day 15 to 85 were balanced CD4/CD8; later expanders leaned CD4+.

Trimming cost V 5 bases and J 11 bases; bases outside gene matches: 25. Germline CDR1 is MNHEY and CDR2 is SVGAGI. The CDR3 spans 18 residues. One entry per CDR3 protein, called by TCRdb with MiXCR from the 5' RACE reads. The profile shows about 290,000 distinct CDR3 sequences, around a sixth of them singletons. The sequenced material came from PBMCs or a T cell subset sorted from them (not recorded which). The V call is TRBV6-5, the J call TRBJ2-3; 7 bases align to TRBD2. This receptor was obtained from a man aged 18 to 30 who had mild COVID-19 (a few samples of this study predate the infection). Cell type and time point are not known. CDR3 bases: TGTGCCAGCAGTCCGCTCGCCGGGGGAAGACCAGCGGGGAAAGTGCAGTATTTT. This translates into CASSPLAGGRPAGKVQYF.